Below are 22 T cell receptor beta chains sequenced from a single sample in a study of blood T cell repertoires in COVID-19. The data were produced by immunoSEQ multiplex PCR, yet TCRdb's version contains in-frame clones alone and is incomplete. The table includes roughly 290,000 clones, roughly 89% detected once. Sequencing used PBMCs or T cells enriched from blood (not recorded which). The receptors were sampled from a woman aged 40 to 50 who had recovered from COVID-19.

J is TRBJ1-1 and V is TRBV12-3 or TRBV12-4; 10 bases are a match to TRBD1. This CDR3 is built from 13 residues. V lost 9 bases and J lost 1; bases outside the gene matches: 2. DNA of the CDR3: TGTGCCAGTCGGGACAGGGGGAACACTGAAGCTTTCTTT. Amino acid sequence: CASRDRGNTEAFF.

The J gene is TRBJ2-7, the V gene TRBV7-9; TRBD2 agrees at 7 bases. The CDR3 is 14 residues long. The V gene's germline CDR1 is SEHNR and CDR2 FQNEAQ (reference sequence). The ends lost 3 bases at V and 6 bases at J; junction bases unmatched: 8. CDR3 sequence (DNA): TGTGCCAGCAGCTTCAGCAGCGGGAAGGGCGAGCAGTACTTC. Translated: CASSFSSGKGEQYF.

This sequence joins TRBV19 and TRBJ2-2; no reliable D call. Germline loops: CDR1 LNHDA, CDR2 SQIVND (reference sequence). This CDR3 contains 12 residues. V was pared by 4 bases and J by 3 bases, with 3 bases between. The CDR3 sequence is CASSTYTGELFF. Here the CDR3 DNA reads TGTGCCAGTAGTACTTACACCGGGGAGCTGTTTTTT.

Only one count was recorded for this clone. The V call is TRBV18, the J call TRBJ2-5, with D maybe TRBD2 (5 bases). The CDR3 loop spans 15 amino acids. V was trimmed by 2 bases and J by 1 base, leaving 11 bases between them. Germline assignment: CDR1 KGHSH and CDR2 LQKENI. The DNA of the CDR3 is TGTGCCAGCTCACCAGACGGAGGCTTCCAAGAGACCCAGTACTTC. This gives the protein CASSPDGGFQETQYF.

The DNA for the CDR3 is TGTGCCAGCAGCCCACGACAGGGGGGCTATGGCTACACCTTC. This encodes CASSPRQGGYGYTF. The V gene is TRBV7-2, the J gene TRBJ1-2; 9 bases match TRBD1. The J segment lost 4 bases and the V segment lost 5 bases, leaving 5 bases of the junction unmatched. This CDR3 comprises 14 residues. Germline V gene data show CDR1 as SGHTA and CDR2 as FQGNSA.

At least ten counts were recorded for this clone. The identical CDR3 is also encoded by other nucleotide sequences in the sample. This rearrangement joins TRBV7-9 to TRBJ1-1; D perhaps matches TRBD1 (5 bases). Germline V gene sequence: CDR1 SEHNR, CDR2 FQNEAQ (reference sequence). The CDR3 covers 15 residues. V was clipped by 5 bases and J by 1 base, with 14 bases between them. The DNA of the CDR3 is TGTGCCAGCAGCCCCCCAAGCAGGGCGAACACTGAAGCTTTCTTT. Translated, it gives CASSPPSRANTEAFF.

This clone was recorded once. V gene TRBV21-1 combines with J gene TRBJ2-4; the table calls TRBD1, which could not be checked here. TRBV21-1 constitutes a pseudogene. The CDR3 is 15 residues long. The CDR3 nucleotides are TGTGCCAGCAGCAAAGACGTCGCAGGGGTTAACATTCAGTACTTC. Its translation is CASSKDVAGVNIQYF.

In its sample, this clone was seen a few times. This chain uses TRBV18 with TRBJ2-1; tentative D call: TRBD2 (6 bases). The CDR3 spans 15 residues. The V and J ends lost 2 bases and 6 bases respectively, with 14 bases between them. CDR1 and CDR2 (germline): KGHSH, LQKENI. CDR3 region: CASSPSGTRSNEQFF. The CDR3, as DNA: TGTGCCAGCTCACCATCAGGGACTCGGTCCAATGAGCAGTTCTTC. Complete variable domain (other parts from reference TRBV18 and TRBJ2-1): NAGVMQNPRHLVRRRGQEARLRCSPMKGHSHVYWYRQLPEEGLKFMVYLQKENIIDESGMPKERFSAEFPKEGPSILRIQQVVRGDSAAYFCASSPSGTRSNEQFFGPGTRLTVL.

This chain uses TRBV9 with TRBJ2-3; 9 positions agree with TRBD2. The CDR3 runs to 17 residues. Germline CDR1 reads SGDLS; CDR2 reads YYNGEE. Trimming at V came to 3 bases and at J to 5 bases, leaving 13 bases not matched to a gene. The CDR3 sequence: CASSEGGAGGPKDTQYF. The CDR3 coding sequence is TGTGCCAGCAGCGAGGGGGGTGCGGGAGGGCCGAAAGATACGCAGTATTTT.

J is TRBJ2-3 and V is TRBV3-1 (or the pseudogene TRBV3-2); TRBD2 aligns across 8 bases. The CDR3 sequence is 13 residues long. Losses at the gene ends were 5 bases for V and 4 bases for J; bases not matched to a gene: 2. The germline V gene encodes CDR1 LGHDT and CDR2 YNNKEL (reference sequence). The CDR3 spells CASSGRGADTQYF. For the CDR3, the DNA is TGTGCCAGCAGCGGGCGGGGGGCAGATACGCAGTATTTT.

The chain joins TRBV4-1 to TRBJ2-5; 7 nucleotides match TRBD1. Germline V lookup: CDR1 MGHRA, CDR2 YSYEKL. Trimming cost V 5 bases and J 8 bases; bases outside gene matches: 14. This CDR3 comprises 15 residues. Written as DNA, the CDR3 is TGCGCCAGCAGCTCACCCGGGACAGAGAAGAAAACCCAGTACTTC. Its protein is CASSSPGTEKKTQYF.

The chain carries TRBV30 and TRBJ1-6, with D possibly TRBD1 on 5 matching bases. The CDR3 runs 13 residues. Germline CDR1 is GTSNPN and CDR2 is SVGIG (reference sequence). V was cut by 2 bases and J by 8 bases, with 10 bases left in between. The CDR3 DNA reads as TGTGCCTGGAGTAGTGGGACTGATTCACCCCTCCACTTT. It encodes CAWSSGTDSPLHF. The full variable domain, in which reference TRBV30 and TRBJ1-6 provide the parts outside the CDR3, is SQTIHQWPATLVQPVGSPLSLECTVEGTSNPNLYWYRQAAGRGLQLLFYSVGIGQISSEVPQNLSASRPQDRQFILSSKKLLLSDSGFYLCAWSSGTDSPLHFGNGTRLTVT.

This chain links TRBV11-3 with TRBJ1-1; 9 bases are a match to TRBD1. Germline V CDR1 and CDR2: SGHNT, YENEEA. V shed 0 bases, J shed 3 bases, and the junction held 11 bases outside the gene matches. The CDR3 is made up of 18 amino acids. The CDR3 sequence is CASSLDPGQGNPYTEAFF. In DNA, the CDR3 is TGTGCCAGCAGCTTAGACCCCGGACAGGGGAATCCCTACACTGAAGCTTTCTTT.

This clone was observed a few times. V and J are TRBV30 and TRBJ1-3, with D hard to call. The CDR3 is 13 amino acids. V shed 4 bases and J shed 0 bases, with 7 bases lying between them. Germline CDR1 GTSNPN, CDR2 SVGIG (reference sequence). The CDR3 loop is CAWTVGSGNTIYF. As DNA, the CDR3 is TGTGCCTGGACGGTCGGCTCTGGAAACACCATATATTTT.

The rearrangement uses TRBV11-2 and TRBJ2-5, with 10 bases identical to TRBD1. Germline V gene data show CDR1 as SGHAT and CDR2 as FQNNGV. Trimming cost V 1 base and J 3 bases; bases outside gene matches: 2. The CDR3 spans 15 residues. The CDR3 protein is CASSLGGTGEETQYF. The CDR3 DNA reads TGTGCCAGCAGCTTAGGTGGGACAGGGGAAGAGACCCAGTACTTC.

This clone was found once. The chain couples TRBV18 to TRBJ1-3; perhaps TRBD1 as D (6 bases). V dropped 6 bases and J dropped 0 bases, with 15 bases sitting between them. The CDR3 extends over 16 amino acids. Germline V CDR1 and CDR2: KGHSH, LQKENI. In DNA form, the CDR3 reads TGTGCCAGCTCGCGGAACAGGGCTTTCTCTGGAAACACCATATATTTT. This codes for CASSRNRAFSGNTIYF. Based on the CDR3 plus reference TRBV18 and TRBJ1-3, the full variable domain is NAGVMQNPRHLVRRRGQEARLRCSPMKGHSHVYWYRQLPEEGLKFMVYLQKENIIDESGMPKERFSAEFPKEGPSILRIQQVVRGDSAAYFCASSRNRAFSGNTIYFGEGSWLTVV.

The sample holds a few counts of this clone. The chain combines TRBV28 with TRBJ1-2, with D maybe TRBD1 (6 bases). The V end was cut by 2 bases, the J end by 2 bases, with 9 bases between. Germline CDR1 MDHEN, CDR2 SYDVKM. CDR3 length: 14 amino acids. DNA of the CDR3: TGTGCCAGCAGTTTACCCGGACAGAACTATGGCTACACCTTC. Its protein product is CASSLPGQNYGYTF.

The CDR3 spells CASSTYYGELFF. In DNA, the CDR3 is TGTGCCAGTAGTACCTATTACGGGGAGCTGTTTTTT. The chain links TRBV19 to TRBJ2-2; D is undetermined. Trimming pared 4 bases from V and 7 bases from J, leaving 7 bases between. CDR3 length: 12 residues. Germline V gene data show CDR1 as LNHDA and CDR2 as SQIVND (reference sequence).

As DNA, the CDR3 is TGTGCCAGCAGCCCAAACAGGGGCACTAATGAAAAACTGTTTTTT. Protein sequence: CASSPNRGTNEKLFF. The V gene is TRBV7-2, the J gene TRBJ1-4, with 7 bases that match TRBD1. J was trimmed by 2 bases and V by 5 bases; bases with no gene match: 5. Germline V gene sequence: CDR1 SGHTA, CDR2 FQGNSA. The CDR3 contains 15 residues.

The chain combines TRBV5-1 with TRBJ2-1; 7 nucleotides line up with TRBD2. This CDR3 spans 18 amino acids. Per germline, CDR1 SGHRS and CDR2 YFSETQ. After removal of 0 bases from V and 7 bases from J, the junction contained 16 bases not matched to a gene. The CDR3 DNA reads as TGCGCCAGCAGCTTGGAGGAGGCGGTCGGCGGGAGTAAAAATGAGCAGTTCTTC. Protein sequence: CASSLEEAVGGSKNEQFF.

This clone has a single count. The chain has TRBV5-4 and TRBJ2-7, with a possible D match to TRBD2 (6 bases). V lost 0 bases and J 4 bases, leaving 11 bases between the germline ends. This CDR3 region has 14 residues. Looked up from germline, CDR1 is SGHNT and CDR2 is YYREEE (reference sequence). Here the CDR3 reads CASSLAGSSYEQYF. The DNA for the CDR3 is TGTGCCAGCAGCTTGGCCGGGAGCAGTTACGAGCAGTACTTC.

This clone occurred once. The chain carries TRBV5-1 and TRBJ1-3, with D maybe TRBD1 (6 bases). Germline-derived CDR1 and CDR2 are SGHRS and YFSETQ. The CDR3 length is 16 residues. Between the trimmed V and J ends, which lost 2 bases and 1 base, there was a span of 13 bases. In nucleotides, the CDR3 is TGCGCCAGCAGCTTAACGACTACAGGGTCTGGAAACACCATATATTTT. Translating gives CASSLTTTGSGNTIYF.